Below, 13 T cell receptor beta chains from the same sample are listed, as sequenced in a study of CD8 T cells in Susac syndrome (dated by TCRdb to about 2019). The method was the immunoSEQ multiplex PCR assay. RNA was extracted using the RNeasy kit, and about 0.45 to 1 microgram was reverse transcribed with random hexamers. TCRdb reworked the public reads: Q25 trimming with fastp, MiXCR clone assembly, productive beta chains retained. Rows merge per CDR3 protein into single entries with the most common DNA and genes. The sample table records about 180,000 distinct CDR3 sequences; roughly 94% of these occur just once. The ten largest clones add up to 0.085% to 0.1% of the sample. Material: CD4+ T cells from PBMCs. These receptors were collected from a human donor with Susac syndrome.

V gene TRBV4-2 combines with J gene TRBJ2-2, with D possibly being TRBD1 (6 bases). Trimming cost V 1 base and J 7 bases, with 16 bases left between them. CDR1 and CDR2 from the germline V gene are LGHNA and YNFKEQ. The CDR3 loop spans 16 amino acids. This chain's CDR3 is CASSQAPQGVNGELFF. The DNA of the CDR3 is TGTGCCAGCAGCCAAGCCCCACAGGGAGTGAACGGGGAGCTGTTTTTT.

This chain connects TRBV30 to TRBJ1-6; D gene unclear. Per germline, CDR1 GTSNPN and CDR2 SVGIG (reference sequence). Trimming removed 3 bases at V and 7 bases at J, with 10 bases between. The CDR3 totals 13 residues. CDR3 amino acids: CAWRGLGNSPLHF. As DNA, the CDR3 is TGTGCCTGGAGGGGGTTGGGAAATTCACCCCTCCACTTT. The complete variable domain, with remaining parts taken from reference TRBV30 and TRBJ1-6, reads SQTIHQWPATLVQPVGSPLSLECTVEGTSNPNLYWYRQAAGRGLQLLFYSVGIGQISSEVPQNLSASRPQDRQFILSSKKLLLSDSGFYLCAWRGLGNSPLHFGNGTRLTVT.

The chain couples TRBV20-1 to TRBJ2-1, with 7 bases that match TRBD2. This CDR3 is 15 amino acids long. V trimming: 0 bases; J trimming: 5 bases; junction bases outside the gene matches: 7. Germline-derived CDR1 and CDR2 are DFQATT and SNEGSKA (reference sequence). The CDR3 bases are TGCAGTGCTAGAGATCGGTTAGCGGGCGACAATGAGCAGTTCTTC. This gives the protein CSARDRLAGDNEQFF.

The chain has TRBV12-3 or TRBV12-4 and TRBJ2-2, with a possible D match to TRBD1 (5 bases). Trimming removed 6 bases from V and 6 bases from J, with 11 bases in between. There are 13 residues in the CDR3. The CDR3 DNA reads as TGTGCCAGCAGCGGACAATTCGCCGGGGAGCTGTTTTTT. It codes for CASSGQFAGELFF.

This chain connects TRBV12-3 or TRBV12-4 to TRBJ1-4, with D unresolved. CDR3 length: 13 residues. Trimming removed 3 bases from V and 5 bases from J, with 7 bases in between. CDR3 nucleotide sequence: TGTGCCAGCAGTTTCGGAGGAAATGAAAAACTGTTTTTT. Protein: CASSFGGNEKLFF.

V gene TRBV30 combines with J gene TRBJ2-6; no reliable D call. V dropped 3 bases and J dropped 0 bases, with 9 bases sitting between them. Germline V gene lookup returns CDR1 GTSNPN and CDR2 SVGIG (reference sequence). CDR3 length: 15 amino acids. CDR3 loop: CAWRRLRSGANVLTF. The CDR3 nucleotides are TGTGCCTGGAGACGACTGCGCTCTGGGGCCAACGTCCTGACTTTC.

The V gene is TRBV7-7, the J gene TRBJ2-2; D not resolved. The CDR3 is 13 amino acids. The germline V gene has CDR1 SSHAT and CDR2 FNYEAQ (reference sequence). V was cut by 4 bases and J by 4 bases, with 7 bases left in between. CDR3 amino acids: CASSSLVTGELFF. DNA of the CDR3: TGTGCCAGCAGCTCCCTGGTCACCGGGGAGCTGTTTTTT.

The V gene is TRBV5-1, the J gene TRBJ2-5, with 9 bases identical to TRBD2. Germline lookup yields CDR1 SGHRS and CDR2 YFSETQ. Unmatched junction bases numbered 8, after V lost 0 bases and J lost 2 bases. The length of the CDR3 is 17 residues. CDR3 in amino acids: CASSLGATAGGQETQYF. CDR3 nucleotide sequence: TGCGCCAGCAGCTTGGGAGCAACCGCGGGGGGGCAAGAGACCCAGTACTTC.

The chain uses TRBV28 and TRBJ1-4, with D possibly TRBD1 on 5 matching bases. The CDR3 is made up of 15 amino acids. V lost 5 bases, J lost 4 bases, and 14 bases lay in between. From germline, CDR1 is MDHEN and CDR2 SYDVKM. The CDR3 here is CASSATGTHNEKLFF. The DNA for the CDR3 is TGTGCCAGCAGTGCCACCGGGACGCATAATGAAAAACTGTTTTTT.

Here the CDR3 reads CASTGGPYEQYF. The CDR3 coding sequence is TGTGCCAGCACGGGAGGGCCCTACGAGCAGTACTTC. V and J are TRBV6-6 and TRBJ2-7; 8 bases agree with TRBD2. Germline CDR1 and CDR2: MNHNY and SVGAGI (reference sequence). The V segment lost 7 bases and the J segment 2 bases; nucleotides outside the gene matches: 1. The CDR3 consists of 12 residues.

The rearrangement joins TRBV20-1 to TRBJ2-6; TRBD1 matches at 7 bases. Germline V gene sequence: CDR1 DFQATT, CDR2 SNEGSKA (reference sequence). The CDR3 is made up of 15 amino acids. V was pared by 5 bases and J by 0 bases, with 4 bases of the junction left unmatched. The CDR3 reads CSAGKGASGANVLTF. DNA for the CDR3: TGCAGTGCTGGAAAGGGGGCCTCTGGGGCCAACGTCCTGACTTTC.

The CDR3 region is CASSLLQGASEKLFF. DNA for the CDR3: TGTGCCAGCAGCTTGCTACAGGGGGCGTCTGAAAAACTGTTTTTT. The chain joins TRBV2 to TRBJ1-4; 9 bases fit TRBD1. Trimming took 6 bases from V and 7 from J; bases not matched to a gene: 9. The germline gives CDR1 SNHLY, CDR2 FYNNEI. This CDR3 has 15 amino acids.

V gene TRBV4-1 combines with J gene TRBJ2-3; 8 nucleotides agree with TRBD2. J was trimmed by 5 bases and V by 4 bases; bases with no gene match: 8. Germline V lookup: CDR1 MGHRA, CDR2 YSYEKL. The CDR3 has 15 amino acids. CDR3: CASSLIRGGQDTQYF. CDR3 nucleotide sequence: TGCGCCAGCAGCCTCATACGGGGGGGCCAAGATACGCAGTATTTT.